Listed below are T cell receptor beta chains from one sample, sequenced in a study of T cells after posttransplantation cyclophosphamide. The table came from immunoSEQ multiplex PCR; TCRdb's copy has only in-frame clones and leaves some out. Counted here are 15,000 to 20,000 clones, roughly 80% occurring once; the ten biggest clones make up 2.5% to 3%. Sequenced material: PBMCs, taken 410 to 450 days after allogeneic stem cell transplant with calcineurin inhibitor and methotrexate. These receptors were obtained from a male patient in his 30s who received an allogeneic stem cell transplant from an unrelated donor, was CMV-positive, and had acute and chronic GVHD. Some T cells may originate from the graft donor. Each CDR3 is given with its conserved first and last residue. Fields, in order: CDR3 protein, CDR3 DNA, clone size, J gene, D gene, V gene. A D gene is named only where the DNA matches it firmly. Some rows mark clone size as missing; the rest say once, few, many or name a class of expanded clone.

CDR3: CASCLPTGPPYGYTF
DNA: TGTGCCAGCTGTCTCCCTACTGGGCCGCCCTATGGCTACACCTTC
size: once
J: TRBJ1-2
D: NA
V: TRBV28

CDR3: CSVDGLAGGGSTDTQYF
DNA: TGCAGCGTTGATGGCCTAGCGGGAGGGGGGAGCACAGATACGCAGTATTTT
size: NA
J: TRBJ2-3
D: TRBD2
V: TRBV29-1

CDR3: CASSYSSGGATDTQYF
DNA: TGTGCCAGCAGCTATTCTAGCGGGGGGGCCACAGATACGCAGTATTTT
size: NA
J: TRBJ2-3
D: TRBD2
V: TRBV5-8

CDR3: CASTQGLAVSYNEQFF
DNA: TGTGCCAGCACCCAGGGACTAGCGGTTTCCTACAATGAGCAGTTCTTC
size: few
J: TRBJ2-1
D: TRBD2
V: TRBV28

CDR3: CASSWTSRETQYF
DNA: TGTGCCAGCAGCTGGACTAGCCGAGAGACCCAGTACTTC
size: NA
J: TRBJ2-5
D: TRBD2
V: TRBV6-6

CDR3: CASSLDAREGRELFF
DNA: TGTGCCAGCAGCTTGGATGCGCGGGAGGGGCGGGAGCTGTTTTTT
size: NA
J: TRBJ2-2
D: TRBD2
V: TRBV5-4

CDR3: CASSLAGSGWNQPQHF
DNA: TGTGCCAGCAGCTTGGCGGGTTCCGGATGGAATCAGCCCCAGCATTTT
size: NA
J: TRBJ1-5
D: NA
V: TRBV5-5

CDR3: CASSPGLADGYEQYF
DNA: TGTGCCAGCAGCCCCGGACTAGCGGACGGCTACGAGCAGTACTTC
size: NA
J: TRBJ2-7
D: TRBD2
V: TRBV9

CDR3: CASSVGQGSSYNSPLHF
DNA: TGTGCCAGTAGTGTCGGACAGGGGAGTTCCTATAATTCACCCCTCCACTTT
size: NA
J: TRBJ1-6
D: TRBD1
V: TRBV19

CDR3: CASSLQGPYEQYF
DNA: TGTGCCAGCAGTTTACAGGGCCCCTACGAGCAGTACTTC
size: NA
J: TRBJ2-7
D: NA
V: TRBV27

CDR3: CASSLPLAGGPSDEQFF
DNA: TGTGCCAGCAGTTTACCCCTAGCGGGAGGGCCGAGTGATGAGCAGTTCTTC
size: NA
J: TRBJ2-1
D: TRBD2
V: TRBV28

CDR3: CASSLGSTSRGARQYF
DNA: TGTGCCAGCAGCTTAGGCTCAACTAGCAGGGGGGCCCGGCAGTACTTC
size: NA
J: TRBJ2-7
D: NA
V: TRBV7-8

CDR3: CASSTGLGGETQYF
DNA: TGTGCCAGCAGTACCGGACTAGGCGGAGAGACCCAGTACTTC
size: NA
J: TRBJ2-5
D: TRBD2
V: TRBV2

CDR3: CASSLDLAGHNEQFF
DNA: TGTGCCAGCAGCTTAGATCTAGCGGGGCACAATGAGCAGTTCTTC
size: NA
J: TRBJ2-1
D: TRBD2
V: TRBV7-2

CDR3: CASSPLTRWKRGGEQFF
DNA: TGTGCCAGCAGCCCTCTCACCAGATGGAAGCGGGGGGGTGAGCAGTTCTTC
size: NA
J: TRBJ2-1
D: TRBD2
V: TRBV7-2